This T cell receptor beta chain comes out of a study of beta chain features in type 1 diabetes. Study-wide context: Age, gender and cell yields were similar between patients and healthy donors. Study-wide results and caveats: In all four CD4+ subsets, TCRB CDR3 length was significantly, moderately reduced in type 1 diabetes. Junctions at VDJ sites from type 1 diabetes patients had fewer insertions and more deletions. Amplification by PCR could prefer shorter templates, with the same effect in patients and controls.

As every portion of the isolated RNA was reverse transcribed, the sequencing read expressed TCRB transcripts. Clones were read by immunoSEQ multiplex PCR, and TCRdb kept only the in-frame ones, dropping some. The sample carries about 640,000 clones, 9.5% to 15% recorded once. Every single donor gave one heparinised blood draw, and these averaged about 100 mL. CDR1 is SGDLS, CDR2 YYNGEE, per germline. CDR3 length equals 14 residues. V gave up 4 bases and J gave up 7 bases, with 17 bases separating them. The table lists this clone with a few counts. What it recognizes is unknown. The sequencing input was naive CD4+ T cells from blood. The rearrangement joins TRBV9 to TRBJ1-2, with D possibly TRBD1 on 6 matching bases. This sequence originates from a young man with type 1 diabetes. The DNA of the CDR3 is TGTGCCAGCAGCTCGGACTGGGGGGCTCGTGGCTACACCTTC. Translated, it gives CASSSDWGARGYTF.